This T cell receptor (beta chain) was profiled in a study of blood T cell repertoires in COVID-19. The method was immunoSEQ multiplex PCR; TCRdb's version includes in-frame clones alone and lacks a portion of them. The sample records 34,000 or so clones, roughly 87% being singletons. Looked up from germline, CDR1 is SNHLY and CDR2 is FYNNEI. The CDR3 is 15 amino acids. Trimming shortened V by 4 bases and J by 0 bases, and 10 bases separated the two germline ends. The count of this clone is one. The sequence was obtained from a man aged 50 to 60 with active or convalescent COVID-19. Sequences were obtained from peripheral blood. The chain joins TRBV2 to TRBJ1-5, with D maybe TRBD1 (5 bases). CDR3 protein: CASSGQSHSNQPQHF. DNA for the CDR3: TGTGCCAGCAGTGGACAGAGCCATAGCAATCAGCCCCAGCATTTT.